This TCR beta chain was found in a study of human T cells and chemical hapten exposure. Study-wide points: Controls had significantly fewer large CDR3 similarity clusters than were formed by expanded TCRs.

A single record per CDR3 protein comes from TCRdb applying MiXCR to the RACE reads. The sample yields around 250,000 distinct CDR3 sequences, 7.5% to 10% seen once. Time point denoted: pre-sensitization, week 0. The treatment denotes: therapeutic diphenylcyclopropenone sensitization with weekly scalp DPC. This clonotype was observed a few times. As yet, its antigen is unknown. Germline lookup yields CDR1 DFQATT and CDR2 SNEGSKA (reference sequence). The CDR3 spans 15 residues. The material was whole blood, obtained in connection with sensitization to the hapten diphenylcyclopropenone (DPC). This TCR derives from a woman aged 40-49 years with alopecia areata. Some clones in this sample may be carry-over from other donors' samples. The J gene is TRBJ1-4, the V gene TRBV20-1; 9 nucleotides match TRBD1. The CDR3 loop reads CSASRQGGLNEKLFF. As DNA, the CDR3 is TGCAGCGCCAGCCGACAGGGGGGCCTAAATGAAAAACTGTTTTTT.